The clone carrying this T cell receptor beta chain has a handful of counts. No antigen is known for it. Each CDR3 protein is one row after TCRdb ran MiXCR on the 5' RACE reads. This sample has roughly 7,400 distinct CDR3 sequences, with under 20% found just once. The sample comes from a study of spatial heterogeneity in lung cancer. Specified time point: sample taken at primary tumor resection. The input material, whole RNA from tumor, nontumor lung or frozen PBMC, was sequenced unsorted. CDR3 length equals 13 residues. Germline-derived CDR1 and CDR2 are WSHSY and SAAADI. With 9 bases removed from V and 1 base from J, the gap between germline ends came to 12 bases. Study conclusions and caveats: Expanded intratumoral alpha and beta TCR counts tracked tumor mutation counts.

The specimen comprised lung tumor tissue, sampled at surgery. This rearrangement joins TRBV10-2 to TRBJ1-2; D might be TRBD1 (5 bases). This clonotype was sampled from a female donor with early-stage non-small cell lung cancer. This CDR3 reads CASVGGLNYGYTF. The CDR3 DNA reads as TGCGCCAGTGTCGGGGGACTTAACTATGGCTACACCTTC.